A single sample is the source of the 14 T cell receptor beta chains below, sequenced in a study of immune reconstitution after stem cell transplant in scleroderma. TCRdb fed the RT-PCR reads into MiXCR, producing one record per CDR3 protein. Of about 3,600 distinct CDR3 sequences detected, under 7.5% appear once; the ten largest clones hold approximately 15%. This sample was taken before or after autologous hematopoietic stem cell transplantation (not recorded which). These receptors all come from a female donor with systemic sclerosis.

In its sample, this clonotype is large. The rearrangement links TRBV7-3 to TRBJ2-2; 10 nucleotides match TRBD2. Trimming cost V 5 bases and J 3 bases; bases outside gene matches: 6. The CDR3 covers 16 residues. In germline, CDR1 is SGHTA, CDR2 FQGTGA. CDR3 sequence (DNA): TGTGCCAGCAGCCCCGGGACTAGCGTATACACCGGGGAGCTGTTTTTT. Translated, it gives CASSPGTSVYTGELFF.

This clonotype is labeled medium-sized. J is TRBJ1-1 and V is TRBV12-3 or TRBV12-4; TRBD1 is a possible D gene (5 bases). Trimming removed 6 bases from V and 7 bases from J, with 15 bases in between. The length of the CDR3 is 13 residues. CDR3 loop: CASSALVQGEAFF. The DNA of the CDR3 is TGTGCCAGCAGCGCCTTGGTTCAGGGTGAAGCTTTCTTT.

This clonotype is medium-sized. The chain combines TRBV15 with TRBJ1-5; no firm D call. The CDR3 covers 16 residues. V was clipped by 4 bases and J by 4 bases, with 17 bases between them. CDR1 LNHNV and CDR2 YYDKDF come from the germline V gene (reference sequence). The CDR3 nucleotides read TGTGCCACCAGCATATTGGAAGGCGCGGGGAATCAGCCCCAGCATTTT. It codes for CATSILEGAGNQPQHF.

This clonotype is deemed medium-sized. CDR3 in DNA: TGTGCCACCAGCAGAGAGAAATGGTCTCAGCCCCAGCATTTT. This gives the protein CATSREKWSQPQHF. This chain connects TRBV15 to TRBJ1-5; D gene unclear. This CDR3 is built from 14 residues. Germline V CDR1 and CDR2: LNHNV, YYDKDF (reference sequence). V lost 0 bases and J lost 6, with 9 bases in between.

In its sample, this clonotype is medium-sized. This rearrangement joins TRBV10-3 to TRBJ1-2; 7 bases agree with TRBD1. Trimming at V came to 3 bases and at J to 4 bases, leaving 2 bases not matched to a gene. This CDR3 comprises 13 residues. Per the germline V gene, CDR1 is ENHRY and CDR2 is SYGVKD. The DNA for the CDR3 is TGTGCCATCAGTGAAGGGGGCTCCTATGGCTACACCTTC. This translates into CAISEGGSYGYTF.

This clonotype is deemed medium-sized. The chain carries TRBV10-3 and TRBJ2-7, with D possibly being TRBD1 or TRBD2 (5 bases each). The germline CDR1 and CDR2 sequences are ENHRY and SYGVKD. CDR3 length equals 15 residues. Trimming cost V 0 bases and J 4 bases, with 13 bases left between them. The CDR3 DNA is TGTGCCATCAGTGAGTCGGGGACGGATGGATACGAGCAGTACTTC. Translated, it gives CAISESGTDGYEQYF.

This clonotype is labeled medium-sized. The rearrangement uses TRBV19 and TRBJ2-1; 15 bases align to TRBD2. The CDR3 loop spans 16 amino acids. The V and J ends lost 8 bases and 2 bases, in that order; junction bases with no gene match: 4. Germline-derived CDR1 and CDR2 are LNHDA and SQIVND (reference sequence). CDR3 in DNA: TGTGCCAGTCATGGGACTAGCGGGGGGCCCTACAATGAGCAGTTCTTC. Amino acid sequence: CASHGTSGGPYNEQFF.

This clonotype is judged medium-sized. This chain connects TRBV4-1 to TRBJ1-3; D is perhaps TRBD1 (5 bases). CDR3 size: 17 residues. V was clipped by 0 bases and J by 0 bases, with 12 bases between them. Germline V CDR1 and CDR2: MGHRA, YSYEKL. CDR3 residues: CASSQEVDSLSGNTIYF. CDR3 in DNA: TGCGCCAGCAGCCAAGAAGTAGACAGCCTCTCTGGAAACACCATATATTTT.

By share of the sample, this clonotype is medium-sized. The genes are TRBV7-6 and TRBJ2-5; TRBD2 aligns across 8 bases. Looked up from germline, CDR1 is SGHVS and CDR2 is FNYEAQ. This CDR3 is 17 amino acids long. Unmatched junction bases numbered 12, after V lost 2 bases and J lost 4 bases. The CDR3 is CASSLRFLPGGGETQYF. Here the CDR3 DNA reads TGTGCCAGCAGCTTACGTTTTCTTCCGGGAGGGGGAGAGACCCAGTACTTC.

By share, this clonotype ranks as medium-sized. This chain joins TRBV5-1 and TRBJ2-1; 8 bases align to TRBD2. V was pared by 1 base and J by 4 bases, with 7 bases of the junction left unmatched. CDR1 and CDR2 (germline): SGHRS, YFSETQ. The CDR3 totals 16 residues. The CDR3: CASSLSAGGLYNEQFF. The CDR3 DNA sequence: TGCGCCAGCAGCTTGTCCGCGGGAGGATTGTACAATGAGCAGTTCTTC.

By sample share, this clonotype is medium-sized. The chain is built from TRBV20-1 and TRBJ1-6; no clear D. V lost 3 bases, J lost 4 bases, and 10 bases lay in between. The CDR3 has 14 amino acids. In germline, CDR1 is DFQATT, CDR2 SNEGSKA (reference sequence). The CDR3, as DNA: TGCAGTGCTAGCCCGCAGGTTTATAATTCACCCCTCCACTTT. Encoded protein: CSASPQVYNSPLHF.

This clonotype is classed as medium-sized. The rearrangement uses TRBV20-1 and TRBJ2-7; 10 nucleotides line up with TRBD2. Germline assignment: CDR1 DFQATT and CDR2 SNEGSKA (reference sequence). This CDR3 region has 17 residues. Trimming took 1 base from V and 3 from J; bases not matched to a gene: 12. The CDR3 spells CSARGGLAGASVYEQYF. In DNA, the CDR3 is TGCAGTGCTAGAGGGGGGCTAGCGGGAGCCTCAGTCTACGAGCAGTACTTC.

Sample share makes this clonotype medium-sized. This chain links TRBV5-1 with TRBJ1-1; tentatively, D is TRBD1 (5 bases). Germline V gene lookup returns CDR1 SGHRS and CDR2 YFSETQ. V was trimmed by 3 bases and J by 0 bases, leaving 12 bases between them. The CDR3 contains 15 residues. The CDR3 region is CASSSTEIMNTEAFF. The CDR3 DNA is TGCGCCAGCAGCTCGACAGAAATCATGAACACTGAAGCTTTCTTT.

With respect to this clonotype: Just one base apart from a much larger clone, this may be a read error. J is TRBJ2-5 and V is TRBV11-2; D is possibly TRBD1 or TRBD2 (5 bases each). CDR3 size: 17 residues. Germline lookup yields CDR1 SGHAT and CDR2 FQNNGV. With 0 bases removed from V and 0 bases from J, the gap between germline ends came to 14 bases. The CDR3 is CASSLEGVQGNQETQYF. DNA for the CDR3: TGTGCCAGCAGCTTAGAGGGGGTTCAGGGAAACCAAGAGACCCAGTACTTC.